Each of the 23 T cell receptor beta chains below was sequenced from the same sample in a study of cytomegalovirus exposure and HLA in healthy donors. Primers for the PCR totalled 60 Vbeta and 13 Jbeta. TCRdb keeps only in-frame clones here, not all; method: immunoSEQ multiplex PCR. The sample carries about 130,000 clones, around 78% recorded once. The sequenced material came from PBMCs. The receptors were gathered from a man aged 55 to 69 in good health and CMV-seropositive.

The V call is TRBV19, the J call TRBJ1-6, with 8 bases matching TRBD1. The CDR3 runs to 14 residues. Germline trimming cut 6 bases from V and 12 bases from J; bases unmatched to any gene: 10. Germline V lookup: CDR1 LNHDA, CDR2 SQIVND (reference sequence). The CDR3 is CASSLRGQGGPLHF. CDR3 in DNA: TGTGCCAGTAGCCTTCGCGGACAGGGAGGACCCCTCCACTTT.

The CDR3 reads CAWRGGTGGSYEQYF. CDR3 sequence (DNA): TGTGCCTGGAGGGGGGGGACAGGGGGGTCCTACGAGCAGTACTTC. This chain connects TRBV30 to TRBJ2-7; 11 bases align to TRBD1. With 3 bases clipped from V and 1 base from J, the junction kept 5 bases outside the gene matches. This CDR3 is built from 15 residues. From germline, CDR1 is GTSNPN and CDR2 SVGIG (reference sequence).

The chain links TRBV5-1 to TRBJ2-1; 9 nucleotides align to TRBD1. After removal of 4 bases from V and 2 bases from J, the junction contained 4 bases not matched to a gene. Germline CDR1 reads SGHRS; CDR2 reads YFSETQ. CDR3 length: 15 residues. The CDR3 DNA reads TGCGCCAGCAGCGAGGGACAGGGAACCTACAATGAGCAGTTCTTC. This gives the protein CASSEGQGTYNEQFF.

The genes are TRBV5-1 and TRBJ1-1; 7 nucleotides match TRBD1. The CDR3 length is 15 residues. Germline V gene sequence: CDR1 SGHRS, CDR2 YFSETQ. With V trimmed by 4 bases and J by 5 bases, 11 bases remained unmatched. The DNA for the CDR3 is TGCGCCAGCAGCCCAAGGACAGGTGACGAGACTGAAGCTTTCTTT. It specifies CASSPRTGDETEAFF.

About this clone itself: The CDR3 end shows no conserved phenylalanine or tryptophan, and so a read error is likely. CDR3 region: CASSESLSPGVPYEQYL. CDR3 DNA: TGCGCCAGCAGTGAGTCCCTTTCCCCCGGGGTCCCCTACGAGCAGTACCTC. This sequence joins TRBV10-1 and TRBJ2-7, with D possibly matching TRBD2 (5 bases). Between the trimmed V and J ends, which lost 0 bases and 2 bases, there was a span of 17 bases. CDR1 is WNHNN and CDR2 is SYGVQD in the germline V gene (reference sequence). The CDR3 sequence is 17 residues long.

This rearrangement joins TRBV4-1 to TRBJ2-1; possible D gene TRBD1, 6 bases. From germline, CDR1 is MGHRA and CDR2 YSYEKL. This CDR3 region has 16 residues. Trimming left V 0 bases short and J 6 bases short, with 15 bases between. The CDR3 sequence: CASSQDHRVRSNEQFF. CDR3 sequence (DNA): TGCGCCAGCAGCCAAGACCACAGGGTTAGGAGCAATGAGCAGTTCTTC.

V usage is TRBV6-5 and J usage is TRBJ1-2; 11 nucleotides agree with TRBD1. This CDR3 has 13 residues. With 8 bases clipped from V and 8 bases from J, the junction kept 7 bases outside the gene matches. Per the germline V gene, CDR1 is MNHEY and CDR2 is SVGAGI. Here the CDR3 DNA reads TGTGCCAGCTTTCGGACAGGGGGCTGGGGCTACACCTTC. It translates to CASFRTGGWGYTF.

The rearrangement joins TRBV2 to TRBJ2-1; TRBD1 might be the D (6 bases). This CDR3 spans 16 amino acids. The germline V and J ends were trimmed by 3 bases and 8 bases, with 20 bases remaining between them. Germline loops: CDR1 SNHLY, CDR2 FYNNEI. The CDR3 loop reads CASSDFRDIGLDEQFF. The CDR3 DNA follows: TGTGCCAGCAGTGACTTCCGGGACATTGGATTGGATGAGCAGTTCTTC.

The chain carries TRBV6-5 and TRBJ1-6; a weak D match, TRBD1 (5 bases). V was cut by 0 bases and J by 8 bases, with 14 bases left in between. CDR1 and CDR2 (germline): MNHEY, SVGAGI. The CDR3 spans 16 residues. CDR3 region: CASSYSIGGGDSPLHF. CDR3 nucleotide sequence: TGTGCCAGCAGTTACTCGATCGGGGGTGGAGATTCACCCCTCCACTTT.

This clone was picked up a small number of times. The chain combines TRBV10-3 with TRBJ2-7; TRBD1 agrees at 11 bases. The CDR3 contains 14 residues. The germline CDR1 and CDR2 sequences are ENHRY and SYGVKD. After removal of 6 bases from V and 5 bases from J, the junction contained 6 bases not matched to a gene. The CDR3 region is CAIRGGQGGHEQYF. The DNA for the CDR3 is TGTGCCATCAGGGGGGGACAGGGGGGCCACGAGCAGTACTTC.

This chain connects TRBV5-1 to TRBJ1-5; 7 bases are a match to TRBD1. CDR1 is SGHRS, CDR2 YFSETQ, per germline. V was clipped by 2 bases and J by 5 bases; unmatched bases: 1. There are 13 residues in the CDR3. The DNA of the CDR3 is TGCGCCAGCAGCTTAGGGGGCGATCAGCCCCAGCATTTT. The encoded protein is CASSLGGDQPQHF.

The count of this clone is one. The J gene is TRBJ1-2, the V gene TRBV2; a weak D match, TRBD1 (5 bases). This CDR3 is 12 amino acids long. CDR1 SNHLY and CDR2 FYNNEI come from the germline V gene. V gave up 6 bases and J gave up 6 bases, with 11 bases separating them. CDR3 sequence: CASRVGQDGYTF. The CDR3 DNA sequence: TGTGCCAGCAGAGTGGGGCAGGATGGCTACACCTTC.

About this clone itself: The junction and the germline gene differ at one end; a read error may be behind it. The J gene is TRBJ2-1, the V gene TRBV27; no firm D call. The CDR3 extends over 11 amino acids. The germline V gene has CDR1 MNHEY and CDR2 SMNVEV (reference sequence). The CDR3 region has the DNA TGTGCCAGCGGTTCCTTCAATGAGCAGTTCTTC. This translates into CASGSFNEQFF.

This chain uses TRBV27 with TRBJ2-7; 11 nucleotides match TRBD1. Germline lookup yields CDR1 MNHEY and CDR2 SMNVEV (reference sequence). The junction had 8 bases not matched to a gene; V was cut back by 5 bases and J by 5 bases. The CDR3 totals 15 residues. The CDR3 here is CASSLGTGGFDEQYF. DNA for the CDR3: TGTGCCAGCAGTCTCGGGACAGGGGGTTTCGACGAGCAGTACTTC.

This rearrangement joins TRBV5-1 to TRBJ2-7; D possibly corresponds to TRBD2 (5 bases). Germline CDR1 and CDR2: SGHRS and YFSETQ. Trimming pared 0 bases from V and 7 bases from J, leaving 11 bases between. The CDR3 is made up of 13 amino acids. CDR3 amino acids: CASSLGTGGEQYF. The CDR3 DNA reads TGCGCCAGCAGCTTGGGGACCGGAGGTGAGCAGTACTTC.

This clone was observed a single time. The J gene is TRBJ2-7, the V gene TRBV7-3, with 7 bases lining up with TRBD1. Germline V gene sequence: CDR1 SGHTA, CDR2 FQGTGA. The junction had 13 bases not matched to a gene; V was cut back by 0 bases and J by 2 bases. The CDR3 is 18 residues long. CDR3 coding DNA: TGTGCCAGCAGCTTAACGTTCGAGGGGGACAGTTCGGCCTACGAGCAGTACTTC. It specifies CASSLTFEGDSSAYEQYF. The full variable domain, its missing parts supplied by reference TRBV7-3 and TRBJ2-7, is GAGVSQTPSNKVTEKGKYVELRCDPISGHTALYWYRQSLGQGPEFLIYFQGTGAADDSGLPNDRFFAVRPEGSVSTLKIQRTERGDSAVYLCASSLTFEGDSSAYEQYFGPGTRLTVT.

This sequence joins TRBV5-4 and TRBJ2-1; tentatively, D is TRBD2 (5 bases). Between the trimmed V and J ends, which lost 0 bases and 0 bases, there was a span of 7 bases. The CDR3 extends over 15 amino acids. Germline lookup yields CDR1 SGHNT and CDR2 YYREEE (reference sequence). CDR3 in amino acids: CASSLDGVSYNEQFF. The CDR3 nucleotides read TGTGCCAGCAGCTTGGACGGGGTCTCCTACAATGAGCAGTTCTTC.

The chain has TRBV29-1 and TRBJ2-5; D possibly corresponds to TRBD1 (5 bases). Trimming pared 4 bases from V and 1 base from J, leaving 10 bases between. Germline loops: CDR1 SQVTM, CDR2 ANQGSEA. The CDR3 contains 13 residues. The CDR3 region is CSVGQQLQETQYF. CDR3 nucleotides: TGCAGCGTTGGACAGCAACTCCAAGAGACCCAGTACTTC.

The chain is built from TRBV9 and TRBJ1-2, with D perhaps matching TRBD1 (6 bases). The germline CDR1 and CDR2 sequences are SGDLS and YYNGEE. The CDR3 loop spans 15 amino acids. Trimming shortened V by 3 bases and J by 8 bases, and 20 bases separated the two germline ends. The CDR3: CASSAPDRPGVGYTF. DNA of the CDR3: TGTGCCAGCAGCGCACCAGACAGGCCTGGTGTGGGCTACACCTTC.

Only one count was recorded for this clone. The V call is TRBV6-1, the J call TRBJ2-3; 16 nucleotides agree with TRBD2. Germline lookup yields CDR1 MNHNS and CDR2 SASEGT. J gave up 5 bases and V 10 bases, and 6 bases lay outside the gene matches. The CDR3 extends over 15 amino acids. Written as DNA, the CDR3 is TGTGCCACCTGGGGACTAGCGGGGGGGGGAGATACGCAGTATTTT. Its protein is CATWGLAGGGDTQYF.

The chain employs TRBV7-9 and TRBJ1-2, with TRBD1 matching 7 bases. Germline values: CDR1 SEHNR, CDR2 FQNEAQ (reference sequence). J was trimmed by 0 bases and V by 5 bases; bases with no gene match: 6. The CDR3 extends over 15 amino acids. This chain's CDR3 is CASSAGGTANYGYTF. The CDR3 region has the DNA TGTGCCAGCAGCGCAGGGGGGACAGCTAACTATGGCTACACCTTC.

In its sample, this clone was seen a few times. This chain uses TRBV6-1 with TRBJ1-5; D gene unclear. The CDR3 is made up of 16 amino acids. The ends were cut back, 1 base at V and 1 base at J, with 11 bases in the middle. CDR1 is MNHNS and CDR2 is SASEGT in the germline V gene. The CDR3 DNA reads TGTGCCAGCAGTGAAGGGTATGAGAGGAGCAATCAGCCCCAGCATTTT. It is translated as CASSEGYERSNQPQHF.

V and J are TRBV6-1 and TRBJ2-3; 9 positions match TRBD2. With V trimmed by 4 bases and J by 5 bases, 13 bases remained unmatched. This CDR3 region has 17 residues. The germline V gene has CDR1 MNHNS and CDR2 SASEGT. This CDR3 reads CASSGRGGGASGDTQYF. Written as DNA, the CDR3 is TGTGCCAGCAGTGGGCGGGGCGGGGGGGCCAGTGGAGATACGCAGTATTTT.